The clone carrying this TCR beta chain was counted once. This entry is derived from a study of blood T cell repertoires in COVID-19. This CDR3 region has 15 residues. Germline trimming cut 4 bases from V and 8 bases from J; bases unmatched to any gene: 14. The V gene's germline CDR1 is GTSNPN and CDR2 SVGIG (reference sequence). The table came from immunoSEQ multiplex PCR; TCRdb's copy has only in-frame clones and leaves some out. The sample lists about 100,000 clones, over 80% occurring once. This chain connects TRBV30 to TRBJ1-2; 9 bases are a match to TRBD1. This clonotype originated in a man of 80 years or more with acute or convalescent COVID-19. The sequencing sample was made of peripheral blood. CDR3 sequence (DNA): TGTGCCTGGACCTTACAGGGGGCGGGAGTCCGCGGCTACACCTTC. Its protein is CAWTLQGAGVRGYTF.